The TCR beta chain described here comes from a study of read filtering for tumor transcriptome and immune sequencing. Study-level background: Mean patient age was roughly 70 years, range roughly 45 to 85; roughly 18 male, 11 to 15 female. Study outcomes and limitations: Sorted CD138-negative bone marrow cells were not purified T cells.

Many counts were recorded for this clonotype. The antigen is undetermined. Germline CDR1 and CDR2: DFQATT and SNEGSKA (reference sequence). The CDR3 has 16 amino acids. V was trimmed by 3 bases and J by 4 bases, leaving 19 bases between them. This library used roughly 370 ng RNA and molecular barcoded adaptors spanning alpha/delta and beta/gamma chains. TCRdb re-called the reads with MiXCR, one entry per CDR3 protein. This table holds 57,000 or so distinct CDR3 sequences, roughly 19% found once. The TCR comes from a donor aged 40 or over with multiple myeloma. J is TRBJ2-1 and V is TRBV20-1, with D possibly being TRBD2 (6 bases). The sample taken for sequencing was a population of CD138-negative cells sorted from bone marrow. In DNA form, the CDR3 reads TGCAGTGCTAGTCCCACTTTAGCGGAGAGATACAATGAGCAGTTCTTC. Encoded protein: CSASPTLAERYNEQFF.